What follows are 7 T cell receptor beta chains derived from one specimen sequenced in a study of PD-1 blockade in classical Hodgkin lymphoma. Sequencing used immunoSEQ multiplex PCR; TCRdb keeps in-frame clones, though not all of them. The sample lists 72,000 or so clones; more than 85% were seen once. All trial patients relapsed after autologous stem cell transplantation. The sequencing here drew on peripheral blood mononuclear cells (PBMCs), taken at baseline. The origin of the receptors is a human donor with classical Hodgkin lymphoma.

The rearrangement links TRBV4-1 to TRBJ1-1; a possible D gene is TRBD1 (6 bases). From germline, CDR1 is MGHRA and CDR2 YSYEKL. The CDR3 extends over 11 amino acids. The V gene lost 1 base and the J gene lost 10 bases, with 7 bases spanning the gap. The CDR3 nucleotides are TGCGCCAGCAGCCAAGGAGGGGGAGCTTTCTTT. Translated, it gives CASSQGGGAFF.

V is TRBV2 and J is TRBJ2-6, with 7 nucleotides matching TRBD1. The CDR3 loop spans 18 amino acids. J gave up 0 bases and V 7 bases, and 12 bases lay outside the gene matches. The germline gives CDR1 SNHLY, CDR2 FYNNEI. The CDR3 coding sequence is TGTGCCAGCACGGTGACAGGGCCTATGCTCTCTGGGGCCAACGTCCTGACTTTC. This sequence encodes CASTVTGPMLSGANVLTF.

The chain joins TRBV27 to TRBJ2-3; 11 bases line up with TRBD2. V lost 1 base, J lost 6 bases, and 12 bases stayed unmatched. The CDR3 totals 18 residues. The V gene's germline CDR1 is MNHEY and CDR2 SMNVEV (reference sequence). This chain's CDR3 is CASSLFPPTSGMGDTQYF. The CDR3 region has the DNA TGTGCCAGCAGTTTATTTCCACCGACTAGCGGGATGGGTGATACGCAGTATTTT.

J is TRBJ2-7 and V is TRBV14; D remains unclear. The CDR3 runs 14 residues. Germline V gene lookup returns CDR1 SGHDN and CDR2 FVKESK. V lost 4 bases to trimming and J lost 2 bases, with 12 bases between them. Here the CDR3 reads CASSPSSRAYEQYF. The DNA of the CDR3 is TGTGCCAGCAGCCCCTCCAGTCGGGCCTACGAGCAGTACTTC.

The chain has TRBV6-1 and TRBJ1-2, with 8 bases fitting TRBD1. The CDR3 is 13 residues long. Germline CDR1 MNHNS, CDR2 SASEGT. V lost 2 bases and J lost 8; bases outside the gene matches: 4. As DNA, the CDR3 is TGTGCCAGCAGTGAAAGGGGGGACAGGGGCTACACCTTC. It is translated as CASSERGDRGYTF.

This clone was picked up one time. The rearrangement links TRBV19 to TRBJ2-3; unclear D gene. V was shortened by 3 bases and J by 1 base, with 11 bases between the two germline ends. The germline CDR1 and CDR2 sequences are LNHDA and SQIVND (reference sequence). CDR3 length: 15 amino acids. The CDR3 reads CASSMTSVRTDTQYF. CDR3 bases: TGTGCCAGTAGTATGACCTCAGTGCGCACAGATACGCAGTATTTT. Complete variable domain (other parts from reference TRBV19 and TRBJ2-3): DGGITQSPKYLFRKEGQNVTLSCEQNLNHDAMYWYRQDPGQGLRLIYYSQIVNDFQKGDIAEGYSVSREKKESFPLTVTSAQKNPTAFYLCASSMTSVRTDTQYFGPGTRLTVL.

The V gene is TRBV14, the J gene TRBJ1-3; perhaps TRBD1 as D (5 bases). Looked up from germline, CDR1 is SGHDN and CDR2 is FVKESK. CDR3 size: 16 residues. Trimming removed 2 bases from V and 0 bases from J, with 11 bases in between. The CDR3 sequence is CASSQRAGRSGNTIYF. In nucleotides, the CDR3 is TGTGCCAGCAGCCAAAGAGCAGGGCGCTCTGGAAACACCATATATTTT.